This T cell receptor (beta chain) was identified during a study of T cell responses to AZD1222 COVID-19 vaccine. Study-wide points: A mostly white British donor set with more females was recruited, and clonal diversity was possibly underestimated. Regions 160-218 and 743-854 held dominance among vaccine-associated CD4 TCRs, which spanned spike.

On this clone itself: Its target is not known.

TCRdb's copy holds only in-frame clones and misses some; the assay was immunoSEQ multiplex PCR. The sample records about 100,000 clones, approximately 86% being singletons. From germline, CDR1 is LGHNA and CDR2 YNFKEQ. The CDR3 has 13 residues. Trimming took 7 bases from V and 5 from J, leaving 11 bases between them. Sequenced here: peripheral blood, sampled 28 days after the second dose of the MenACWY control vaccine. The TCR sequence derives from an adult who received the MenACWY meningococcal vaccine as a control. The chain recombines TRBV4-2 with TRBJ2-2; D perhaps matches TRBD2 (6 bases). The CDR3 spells CASTGRKTGELFF. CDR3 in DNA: TGTGCCAGCACGGGGAGGAAAACCGGGGAGCTGTTTTTT.